In its sample, the clone carrying this T cell receptor beta chain was seen a few times. The antigen is not known. With molecular barcodes, quantitative 5'-RACE was used to make the TCR beta libraries. TCRdb ran MiXCR on the 5' RACE reads and lists one entry per CDR3 protein. The repertoire holds about 360,000 distinct CDR3 sequences, roughly 15% seen once, with 0.95% to 1.4% in the top ten. This record belongs to a study of CD8 T cells in ankylosing spondylitis. Broader study findings: A TCR beta motif made of fewer than ten highly homologous variants seemed typical of ankylosing spondylitis blood.

Germline CDR1 SGHRS, CDR2 YFSETQ. This CDR3 has 14 residues. The V and J ends lost 4 bases and 13 bases, in that order; junction bases with no gene match: 13. The V call is TRBV5-1, the J call TRBJ2-1; 8 nucleotides agree with TRBD1. The material sequenced was blood, either unsorted or a sorted T cell fraction (not recorded which). The sequence was obtained from a male donor with ankylosing spondylitis or in good health (not recorded which). CDR3 bases: TGCGCCAGCAGCCCGGGACAGGAGAATTGGATCCAGTTCTTC. This sequence encodes CASSPGQENWIQFF.